These T cell receptor beta chains were read from a single sample in a study of cytomegalovirus exposure and HLA in healthy donors. Sequenced by immunoSEQ multiplex PCR; TCRdb stores in-frame clones only, minus some. The repertoire holds about 190,000 clones, with 84% as singletons. Sequencing was done on a sample of PBMCs. Receptors were obtained from a man younger than 35 in good health and CMV-seropositive. Each CDR3 is given with its conserved first and last residue.

v_call	j_call	cdr3_aa
TRBV5-1	TRBJ1-3	CASSESTGSGNTIYF
TRBV4-3	TRBJ2-4	CASSQVSGGRVQYF
TRBV4-1	TRBJ2-5	CASSPQGQETQYF
TRBV9	TRBJ2-3	CASSPTGGSTDTQYF
TRBV29-1	TRBJ2-2	CSVATAGGRFRTGELFF
TRBV19	TRBJ2-1	CASSIPGLADVHNEQFF
TRBV28	TRBJ2-7	CASSQGGLPSYEQYF
TRBV5-1	TRBJ2-3	CASSLRGTSTDTQYF
TRBV30	TRBJ1-1	CASERLQGNTEAFF
TRBV5-1	TRBJ2-7	CASRMAGGPSEQYF
TRBV11-2	TRBJ2-1	CASSLDLGGGYNEQFF
TRBV11-2	TRBJ2-7	CASSFTGMDEQYF
TRBV6-5	TRBJ1-4	CASSYLGRNSEKLFF
TRBV2	TRBJ2-1	CASRETTGRYNEQFF
TRBV27	TRBJ1-5	CASSLQGSNQPQHF
TRBV5-1	TRBJ2-1	CASRTSGRPIDEQFF
TRBV11-2	TRBJ2-3	CASSLEGLAGAGGTQYF
TRBV2	TRBJ1-5	CASSPEGVYNQPQHF
TRBV14	TRBJ2-7	CASPQGGSGEQYF
TRBV28	TRBJ2-7	CASSLQGLYEQYF
TRBV10-2	TRBJ2-5	CASSQIPPTGKVETQYF
TRBV28	TRBJ2-7	CASSLPAHGGEQYF
TRBV6-4	TRBJ2-3	CASSSGTGGNTQYF
TRBV4-3	TRBJ2-1	CASSQDAGAYNEQFF
TRBV4-1	TRBJ2-3	CASSRLGASADTQYF
TRBV28	TRBJ2-1	CASSPGTSGTGEQFF
TRBV5-1	TRBJ1-2	CASADRGQDGYTF
TRBV7-9	TRBJ2-2	CASSRGTGSNTGELFF
TRBV27	TRBJ2-2	CASSLSGRVGELFF
TRBV2	TRBJ2-1	CASGLAANNEQFF
TRBV30	TRBJ1-4	CAWSVLAYEKLFF
TRBV20-1	TRBJ1-2	CSARDGRF
TRBV9	TRBJ2-1	CASSVAGLAVGSEQFF